These 26 T cell receptor beta chains came from one sample sequenced in a study of cytomegalovirus exposure and HLA in healthy donors. It was with 60 Vbeta and 13 Jbeta primers that the PCR ran. Sequencing was performed with immunoSEQ multiplex PCR; in TCRdb, only in-frame clones are kept and a portion is missing. The data hold under 200,000 clones, with 70% to 80% observed a single time. The sample was PBMCs. The receptors here all came from a middle-aged man in good health and CMV-seropositive.

The V gene is TRBV11-2, the J gene TRBJ2-3, with a possible D match to TRBD2 (5 bases). Germline V gene data show CDR1 as SGHAT and CDR2 as FQNNGV. The CDR3 length is 16 residues. Trimming took 3 bases from V and 5 from J, leaving 18 bases between them. The CDR3 DNA reads as TGTGCCAGCAGCTTGGCCCTTAGAGGGTCGATAGATACGCAGTATTTT. Translating it yields CASSLALRGSIDTQYF.

The chain uses TRBV4-2 and TRBJ1-6; D is perhaps TRBD1 (6 bases). Trimming pared 4 bases from V and 7 bases from J, leaving 11 bases between. CDR3 length: 14 residues. The germline gives CDR1 LGHNA, CDR2 YNFKEQ. In DNA, the CDR3 is TGTGCCAGCAGCCTTACAGGGTGGAATTCACCCCTCCACTTT. As protein: CASSLTGWNSPLHF.

The gene calls are TRBV19 and TRBJ1-2, with a weak D call TRBD1 (6 bases). Germline V lookup: CDR1 LNHDA, CDR2 SQIVND (reference sequence). The CDR3 runs 14 residues. V lost 3 bases and J 10 bases, leaving 18 bases between the germline ends. The CDR3 reads CASSISGGAGVYTF. The CDR3 DNA reads as TGTGCCAGTAGTATTTCTGGGGGCGCGGGTGTCTACACCTTC. Full variable domain (rest looked up from reference TRBV19 and TRBJ1-2): DGGITQSPKYLFRKEGQNVTLSCEQNLNHDAMYWYRQDPGQGLRLIYYSQIVNDFQKGDIAEGYSVSREKKESFPLTVTSAQKNPTAFYLCASSISGGAGVYTFGSGTRLTVV.

The chain recombines TRBV27 with TRBJ1-6, with TRBD1 identical over 7 bases. V lost 5 bases, J lost 3 bases, and 4 bases stayed unmatched. Germline V gives CDR1 MNHEY, CDR2 SMNVEV (reference sequence). The CDR3 has 15 residues. In nucleotides, the CDR3 is TGTGCCAGCAGTGGAAGGACAGGCTATAATTCACCCCTCCACTTT. This gives the protein CASSGRTGYNSPLHF.

V and J are TRBV18 and TRBJ1-1; tentative D call: TRBD1 (6 bases). The germline CDR1 and CDR2 sequences are KGHSH and LQKENI. The CDR3 loop spans 15 amino acids. V lost 0 bases to trimming and J lost 5 bases, with 13 bases between them. CDR3 amino acids: CASSPPVGGETEAFF. The CDR3 DNA sequence: TGTGCCAGCTCACCACCGGTAGGGGGGGAGACTGAAGCTTTCTTT.

In its sample, this clone was seen a few times. This sequence joins TRBV7-6 and TRBJ2-7; 9 nucleotides agree with TRBD1. This CDR3 is built from 15 residues. Looked up from germline, CDR1 is SGHVS and CDR2 is FNYEAQ. Trimming at V came to 0 bases and at J to 6 bases, leaving 6 bases not matched to a gene. The DNA of the CDR3 is TGTGCCAGCAGCTTAGCGCAAGGGACAGGGTCCGAGCAGTACTTC. Translating it yields CASSLAQGTGSEQYF.

The chain recombines TRBV7-8 with TRBJ1-1; D possibly corresponds to TRBD1 (5 bases). This CDR3 is 15 amino acids long. Deletions cut 2 bases from V and 4 bases from J, with 14 bases between. Germline lookup yields CDR1 SGHVS and CDR2 FQNEAQ. CDR3 in amino acids: CASSLNSGGSTEAFF. The CDR3 DNA reads as TGTGCCAGCAGCTTAAATAGCGGGGGGAGCACTGAAGCTTTCTTT.

The V gene is TRBV10-3, the J gene TRBJ1-2; D is perhaps TRBD1 (6 bases). Looked up from germline, CDR1 is ENHRY and CDR2 is SYGVKD. V lost 1 base and J 4 bases, leaving 16 bases between the germline ends. This CDR3 spans 16 amino acids. The CDR3 DNA sequence: TGTGCCATCAGTGAGTTGCCTGGACAGCAGACCTATGGCTACACCTTC. Amino acids: CAISELPGQQTYGYTF.

The chain carries TRBV15 and TRBJ1-1, with 11 positions matching TRBD1. The V segment lost 3 bases and the J segment 0 bases; nucleotides outside the gene matches: 9. Per the germline V gene, CDR1 is LNHNV and CDR2 is YYDKDF (reference sequence). The CDR3 covers 18 residues. The CDR3 sequence is CATSSDRDRGTLNTEAFF. CDR3 nucleotide sequence: TGTGCCACCAGCAGTGACAGGGACAGGGGGACCTTGAACACTGAAGCTTTCTTT. The variable domain in full, with the rest retrieved from reference TRBV15 and TRBJ1-1, is DAMVIQNPRYQVTQFGKPVTLSCSQTLNHNVMYWYQQKSSQAPKLLFHYYDKDFNNEADTPDNFQSRRPNTSFCFLDIRSPGLGDTAMYLCATSSDRDRGTLNTEAFFGQGTRLTVV.

The rearrangement joins TRBV4-3 to TRBJ1-1, with a weak D call TRBD1 (6 bases). CDR1 is LGHNA, CDR2 YSLEER, per germline. Trimming stripped 0 bases from V and 1 base from J, with 9 bases between. CDR3 length: 15 residues. This CDR3 reads CASSQDGTPNTEAFF. The CDR3 nucleotides are TGCGCCAGCAGCCAAGATGGGACACCGAACACTGAAGCTTTCTTT.

This clone was observed a few times. The sample has other DNA sequences that encode this CDR3 too. The V call is TRBV20-1, the J call TRBJ1-1, with 7 bases fitting TRBD1. The CDR3 totals 11 residues. Germline CDR1 and CDR2: DFQATT and SNEGSKA (reference sequence). J gave up 8 bases and V 4 bases, and 4 bases lay outside the gene matches. The CDR3 spells CSATPTGEAFF. The DNA for the CDR3 is TGCAGTGCTACCCCGACAGGGGAAGCTTTCTTT.

The V and J genes are TRBV7-2 and TRBJ2-7; 9 nucleotides match TRBD1. Germline V gene data show CDR1 as SGHTA and CDR2 as FQGNSA. J lost 4 bases, V lost 3 bases, and 4 bases had no gene match. The CDR3 covers 14 residues. DNA of the CDR3: TGTGCCAGCAGCTTCGGGACAGGGAAGTACGAGCAGTACTTC. Its translation is CASSFGTGKYEQYF.

A single count supports this clone. The chain joins TRBV19 to TRBJ1-5; tentatively, D is TRBD1 (5 bases). V lost 3 bases to trimming and J lost 3 bases, with 15 bases between them. The CDR3 covers 16 residues. CDR1 and CDR2 from the germline V gene are LNHDA and SQIVND (reference sequence). The CDR3 sequence is CASSMVGGVPNQPQHF. As DNA, the CDR3 is TGTGCCAGTAGTATGGTGGGGGGGGTACCCAATCAGCCCCAGCATTTT. The whole variable domain, remainder taken from reference TRBV19 and TRBJ1-5, is DGGITQSPKYLFRKEGQNVTLSCEQNLNHDAMYWYRQDPGQGLRLIYYSQIVNDFQKGDIAEGYSVSREKKESFPLTVTSAQKNPTAFYLCASSMVGGVPNQPQHFGDGTRLSIL.

The chain carries TRBV11-2 and TRBJ2-7; 12 positions agree with TRBD1. The V gene's germline CDR1 is SGHAT and CDR2 FQNNGV. The trim removed 1 base at V and 7 bases at J, leaving 5 bases unmatched. This CDR3 has 15 amino acids. The CDR3 DNA reads as TGTGCCAGCAGCTTAGGGGGACAGGGGGCGTGGGAGCAGTACTTC. Protein product: CASSLGGQGAWEQYF.

J is TRBJ2-7 and V is TRBV29-1, with TRBD2 as a possible D gene (6 bases). V lost 5 bases and J 4 bases, leaving 15 bases between the germline ends. This CDR3 spans 13 amino acids. Germline V gives CDR1 SQVTM, CDR2 ANQGSEA. This chain's CDR3 is CSVSLRGSYEQYF. The CDR3 DNA is TGCAGCGTTTCACTTCGGGGGTCATACGAGCAGTACTTC.

The chain is built from TRBV6-5 and TRBJ1-1; 9 bases fit TRBD1. This CDR3 has 12 residues. The germline V gene has CDR1 MNHEY and CDR2 SVGAGI. The junction had 4 bases not matched to a gene; V was cut back by 7 bases and J by 7 bases. The CDR3 sequence: CASTSGQGEAFF. The CDR3 DNA reads as TGTGCCAGCACATCGGGACAGGGTGAAGCTTTCTTT.

As to this clone: The junction departs from germline at one end; a sequencing error may be responsible. V gene TRBV2 combines with J gene TRBJ1-6; D is undetermined. The CDR3 covers 15 residues. CDR1 SNHLY and CDR2 FYNNEI come from the germline V gene. CDR3 sequence: CAGSESDIRNSPLHF. In DNA form, the CDR3 reads TGTGCCGGCAGTGAATCCGACATCAGAAATTCACCCCTCCACTTT.

This clone was observed a few times. This sequence joins TRBV19 and TRBJ2-7; 7 bases map to TRBD2. Germline CDR1 LNHDA, CDR2 SQIVND (reference sequence). The CDR3 is 15 residues long. With 7 bases clipped from V and 4 bases from J, the junction kept 13 bases outside the gene matches. The CDR3 DNA reads as TGTGCCAGTATCCCAAGAGGCCGGGGAGGGTACGAGCAGTACTTC. This codes for CASIPRGRGGYEQYF.

This clone has a handful of counts. V is TRBV7-3 and J is TRBJ2-7; 11 bases fit TRBD2. Trimming removed 5 bases from V and 7 bases from J; junction bases left unmatched: 7. The CDR3 extends over 14 amino acids. CDR1 and CDR2 (germline): SGHTA, FQGTGA. The CDR3 bases are TGTGCCAGCAGCATTAGCGGGGGGGTGGGGGAGCAGTACTTC. Translation gives CASSISGGVGEQYF. The variable domain in full, completed from reference TRBV7-3 and TRBJ2-7, reads GAGVSQTPSNKVTEKGKYVELRCDPISGHTALYWYRQSLGQGPEFLIYFQGTGAADDSGLPNDRFFAVRPEGSVSTLKIQRTERGDSAVYLCASSISGGVGEQYFGPGTRLTVT.

CDR3 DNA: TGTGCCATCGCGGGGGAGGGCCGACTAGCGGGGGGAGAGACCCAGTACTTC. Residues: CAIAGEGRLAGGETQYF. The chain recombines TRBV10-3 with TRBJ2-5; 13 bases line up with TRBD2. Germline lookup yields CDR1 ENHRY and CDR2 SYGVKD. V lost 8 bases to trimming and J lost 4 bases; unmatched junction nucleotides: 13. The CDR3 loop spans 17 amino acids.

Only a few counts were recorded for this clone. V gene TRBV7-8 combines with J gene TRBJ1-5; 7 bases are shared with TRBD1. CDR3 size: 17 residues. V lost 4 bases to trimming and J lost 5 bases; unmatched junction nucleotides: 14. Germline assignment: CDR1 SGHVS and CDR2 FQNEAQ. CDR3 DNA sequence: TGTGCCAGCAGCTCCCGGAACAGGGGAATACCCCATCAGCCCCAGCATTTT. It encodes CASSSRNRGIPHQPQHF.

The CDR3, as DNA: TGCAGCGGTGCACAGGGGGCCTACACTGAAGCTTTCTTT. Translated: CSGAQGAYTEAFF. V and J are TRBV29-1 and TRBJ1-1, with 9 nucleotides matching TRBD1. Trimming took 7 bases from V and 3 from J; bases not matched to a gene: 6. Per germline, CDR1 SQVTM and CDR2 ANQGSEA. The CDR3 runs 13 residues.

This clone was recorded only once. The chain has TRBV19 and TRBJ2-1; 10 positions agree with TRBD2. The CDR3 length is 17 residues. Per germline, CDR1 LNHDA and CDR2 SQIVND (reference sequence). The junction had 11 bases not matched to a gene; V was cut back by 5 bases and J by 4 bases. In nucleotides, the CDR3 is TGTGCCAGTAGTCCAATCCCAACTAGCGGGGTGTACAATGAGCAGTTCTTC. Its protein product is CASSPIPTSGVYNEQFF.

The chain links TRBV7-2 to TRBJ2-5, with a tentative D call TRBD2 (7 bases). Germline-derived CDR1 and CDR2 are SGHTA and FQGNSA. V gave up 5 bases and J gave up 5 bases, with 15 bases separating them. The CDR3 is 14 residues long. In DNA form, the CDR3 reads TGTGCCAGCAGCCGAGGGGGGGCCCCTGAGACCCAGTACTTC. Its protein is CASSRGGAPETQYF.

This clone was counted once. The rearrangement uses TRBV9 and TRBJ2-1; 8 bases map to TRBD2. The trim removed 0 bases at V and 8 bases at J, leaving 4 bases unmatched. There are 14 residues in the CDR3. Germline lookup yields CDR1 SGDLS and CDR2 YYNGEE. The CDR3 DNA reads as TGTGCCAGCAGCGTAGCCGGGGGGGGTGATGAGCAGTTCTTC. It encodes CASSVAGGGDEQFF. Using reference TRBV9 and TRBJ2-1 for the parts outside the CDR3, the full variable domain is DSGVTQTPKHLITATGQRVTLRCSPRSGDLSVYWYQQSLDQGLQFLIQYYNGEERAKGNILERFSAQQFPDLHSELNLSSLELGDSALYFCASSVAGGGDEQFFGPGTRLTVL.

This chain connects TRBV28 to TRBJ1-5; unclear D gene. Trimming left V 5 bases short and J 4 bases short, with 12 bases between. CDR3 length: 14 amino acids. Germline CDR1 MDHEN, CDR2 SYDVKM. CDR3 residues: CASSGIGWNQPQHF. The CDR3 DNA reads as TGTGCCAGCAGTGGTATCGGGTGGAATCAGCCCCAGCATTTT.